This TCR beta chain was identified in a study of CD8 T cells in ankylosing spondylitis. Study-wide points: Disease-associated clones were reportedly significantly overrepresented in matched ankylosing spondylitis synovial fluid. The authors found the disease-linked clones to be CD8+ and relatively rare in peripheral blood. A TCR beta motif of about eight highly homologous variants seemed to mark ankylosing spondylitis blood.

The CDR3 length is 12 residues. V was pared by 1 base and J by 11 bases, with 9 bases between. At least ten counts were recorded for this clonotype. The target antigen is unknown. A quantitative 5'-RACE method, one with molecular barcodes, was used to make TCR beta libraries. TCRdb processed the 5' RACE reads anew with MiXCR; each CDR3 protein has one entry. The sample shows roughly 490,000 distinct CDR3 sequences, approximately 5% of them seen only once. V usage is TRBV12-3 or TRBV12-4 and J usage is TRBJ2-1, with no clear D. What was sequenced was blood, either unsorted or a sorted T cell fraction (not recorded which). The TCR sequence derives from a male donor with ankylosing spondylitis. In DNA form, the CDR3 reads TGTGCCAGCAGTTTAGGCCCAGAGAAGCAGTTCTTC. Protein sequence: CASSLGPEKQFF.